This entry is about one T cell receptor beta chain. The antigen it recognizes is unknown. The sample holds no much larger clone one base away, and base qualities are not on file. Enrolling through a virtual design, the prospective study's participants ranged in age from roughly 18 to 90 years and lived across 20 to 25 United States geographic areas. Cohort assignment in the prospective study relied on participant-reported clinical history from a screening survey and a study questionnaire. Recovered participants in ImmuneRACE Cohort 3 were defined by two consecutive negative NP/OP PCR tests, clearance by a healthcare professional, or resolution of symptoms. Mobile phlebotomists in the prospective study collected whole blood, serum and a nasopharyngeal or oropharyngeal swab from every participant. Additional blood draws and questionnaires over an approximately 2-month period could optionally be provided by prospective study participants. Prospective study blood samples were shipped either frozen or at room temperature before DNA extraction.

This sample was taken from a study of blood T cell repertoires in COVID-19 (dated by TCRdb to 2019 to 2021). Study-wide context: Samples covering the acute and convalescent phases of COVID-19 were provided by collaborators in the United States, Italy and Spain. The prospective study material was composed of cDNA or gDNA derived from T cells, B-cell-depleted T cells, or PBMCs. Deeply sampled blood TCRbeta repertoires from subjects exposed to, actively infected with, or recovered from COVID-19 were included in the dataset. The repertoires were released in a freely available public database meant as a resource for research on the immune response to SARS-CoV-2. Samples came from the ongoing ImmuneRACE study (first 160 participants) plus 1,254 subjects from 6 global collaborators. Sample metadata almost always included a de-identified subject ID, COVID-19 status, age in years and sex. HLA class I and class II types, where available, came from metadata supplied by the sample provider rather than from assay-based typing. On the study overall, not on this receptor specifically: The amount of clinical and demographic metadata varied by source and participant and was provided uncurated.

Between the V and J ends, shortened by 3 bases and 4 bases respectively, the junction contains 8 bases. From its cysteine to its phenylalanine, the CDR3 spans 13 amino acids. The sequence is cut down to CDR3 DNA, 39 bases in frame from base 1. The germline V gene (reference sequence) provides CDR1 SGHNT and CDR2 YYREEE. TCRbeta CDR3 regions were amplified from genomic DNA using the immunoSEQ Assay, a bias-controlled multiplex PCR. Regarding the original processing steps: Nucleated cell counts per sample were estimated from amplification of reference gene primers within the assay. To quantify the absolute abundance of each unique TCRbeta CDR3 rearrangement, sequence reads were collapsed and filtered. For each sample, productive Simpson clonality was calculated as the square root of Simpson's diversity index over productive rearrangements. Sourced from immuneACCESS, this table was stored by TCRdb with only in-frame sequences that have V and J called. A share of the clones is absent; for the studies checked, an unresolved V gene accounts for under half, and the remainder has no known explanation. The V and J calls and the clone size are those of that table, but D and trimming were determined from the DNA. This sample gives 350,000 to 400,000 clones in total; around 90% of them show up just once. The ten most abundant clones make up more than 1% of the sample.

The chain links TRBV5-4 with TRBJ2-1; the D gene remains uncertain. The source is a woman aged 18-29 years who had recovered from COVID-19. The source material was PBMCs or T cells enriched from blood (not recorded which). The nucleotides read TGTGCCAGCAGCTGGCCACAATACAATGAGCAGTTCTTC. Its amino acids are CASSWPQYNEQFF. Full variable domain (CDR3 extended with the reference TRBV5-4 and TRBJ2-1 proteins): ETGVTQSPTHLIKTRGQQVTLRCSSQSGHNTVSWYQQALGQGPQFIFQYYREEENGRGNFPPRFSGLQFPNYSSELNVNALELDDSALYLCASSWPQYNEQFFGPGTRLTVL.